This TCR beta chain appears in the sequencing data of a study of early T cells in non-severe SARS-CoV-2 infection. Study as a whole: Bulk RNA from unsorted whole blood was sequenced; chains were unpaired. Notes on the study in general: The matching step, a VDJdb search, favored anti-spike CD8 responses and missed private and CD4 specificities.

This clonotype was observed at least ten times. The antigen is unknown. V lost 6 bases, J lost 4 bases, and 0 bases stayed unmatched. The CDR3 spans 12 residues. The V gene's germline CDR1 is SEHNR and CDR2 FQNEAQ (reference sequence). Individual cDNA molecules each received unique molecular identifiers attached to them. TCRdb reanalysed the 5' RACE reads using MiXCR and keeps one entry per CDR3 protein. Of over 45,000 distinct CDR3 sequences detected, under 8% appear once; the ten largest clones hold 5.5% to 6%. The clonotype originates from an adult who was a healthcare worker with PCR-confirmed SARS-CoV-2 infection or an uninfected control (not recorded which). The J gene is TRBJ2-3, the V gene TRBV7-9, with TRBD2 matching 8 bases. Source: whole blood, taken at baseline. CDR3 in DNA: TGTGCCAGCAGAGCGGGGGCAGATACGCAGTATTTT. Protein: CASRAGADTQYF. The whole variable domain, remainder taken from reference TRBV7-9 and TRBJ2-3, is DTGVSQNPRHKITKRGQNVTFRCDPISEHNRLYWYRQTLGQGPEFLTYFQNEAQLEKSRLLSDRFSAERPKGSFSTLEIQRTEQGDSAMYLCASRAGADTQYFGPGTRLTVL.